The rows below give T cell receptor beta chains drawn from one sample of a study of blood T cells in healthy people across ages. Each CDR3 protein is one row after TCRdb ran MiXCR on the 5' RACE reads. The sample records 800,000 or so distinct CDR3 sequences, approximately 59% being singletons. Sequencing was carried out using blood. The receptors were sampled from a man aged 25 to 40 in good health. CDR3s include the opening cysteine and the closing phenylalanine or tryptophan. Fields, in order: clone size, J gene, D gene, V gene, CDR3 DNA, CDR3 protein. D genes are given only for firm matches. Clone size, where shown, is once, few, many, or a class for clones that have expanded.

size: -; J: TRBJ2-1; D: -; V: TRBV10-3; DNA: TGTGCCATCAGTGAGGGTTACGAGCAGTTCTTC; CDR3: CAISEGYEQFF
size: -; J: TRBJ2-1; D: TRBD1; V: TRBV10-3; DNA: TGTGCCATCAGTGAGTTACCATTGGACAGGGTAGGCAATGAGCAGTTCTTC; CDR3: CAISELPLDRVGNEQFF
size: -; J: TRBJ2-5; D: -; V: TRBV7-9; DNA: TGTGCCAGCAGCTGGATAGAGGCCCCTTCAGAGACCCAGTACTTC; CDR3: CASSWIEAPSETQYF
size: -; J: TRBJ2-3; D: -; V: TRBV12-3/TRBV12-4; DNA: TGTGCCAGCAGCCGAAAAACGACTAGTCTCGGCACAGATACGCAGTATTTT; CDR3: CASSRKTTSLGTDTQYF
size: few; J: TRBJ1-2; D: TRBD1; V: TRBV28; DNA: TGTGCCAGCACCTCCCCCGGGACAGGGGGGTATGGCTACACCTTC; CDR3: CASTSPGTGGYGYTF
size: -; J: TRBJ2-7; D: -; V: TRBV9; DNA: TGTGCCAGCAGCGGTCCTAGCTCCTACGAGCAGTACTTC; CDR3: CASSGPSSYEQYF
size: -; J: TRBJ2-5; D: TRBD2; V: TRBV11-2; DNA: TGTGCCAGCAGCTTTAGACCCCGGGAGGAGTACTTC; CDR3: CASSFRPREEYF
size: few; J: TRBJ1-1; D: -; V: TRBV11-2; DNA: TGTGCCAGCAGCTTAAACTTAACCCCCACTGAAGCTTTCTTT; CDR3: CASSLNLTPTEAFF
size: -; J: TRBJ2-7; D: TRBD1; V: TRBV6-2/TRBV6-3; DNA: TGTGCCAGCAGTTATAAGGGGGCCCACGAGCAGTACTTC; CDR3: CASSYKGAHEQYF
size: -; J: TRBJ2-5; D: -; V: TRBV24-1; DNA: TGTGCCACCAGTGACCCCATAGGGTTAAAGCAGTACTTC; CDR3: CATSDPIGLKQYF
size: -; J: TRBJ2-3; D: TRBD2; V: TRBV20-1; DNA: TGCAGTGCTGTAAGCGGGACTAGCACAGATACGCAGTATTTT; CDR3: CSAVSGTSTDTQYF
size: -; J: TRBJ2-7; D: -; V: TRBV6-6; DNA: TGTGCCAGCAGTCCTCGGGACCCCTCCTACGAGCAGTACTTC; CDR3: CASSPRDPSYEQYF
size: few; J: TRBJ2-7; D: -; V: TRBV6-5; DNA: TGTGCCAGCAGTTACGACTATATCCGACAAGGGTATCACGAGCAGTACTTC; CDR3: CASSYDYIRQGYHEQYF
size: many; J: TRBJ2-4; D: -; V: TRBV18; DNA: TGTGCCAGCTCACCCTCTCGGGGACAAGGGTCTGGAGAGCAGTACTTC; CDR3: CASSPSRGQGSGEQYF
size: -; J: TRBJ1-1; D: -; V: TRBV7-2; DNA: TGTGCCAGCAGCCCCGTCAGCCAGAACAGTGAAGCTTTCTTT; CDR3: CASSPVSQNSEAFF
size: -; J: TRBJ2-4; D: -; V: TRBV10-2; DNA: TGCGCCAGCAGTGAGGAGAGAGGACAAGAGCAGTACTTC; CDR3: CASSEERGQEQYF
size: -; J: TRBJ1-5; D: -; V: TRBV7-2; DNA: TGTGCCAGCAGCTTAGGCGGCCGAGGGGAGCAGCCCCAGCATTTT; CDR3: CASSLGGRGEQPQHF
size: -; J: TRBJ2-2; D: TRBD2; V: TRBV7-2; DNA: TGTGCCAGCAGAAGAAGCGGGAGGGCAAACACCGGGGAGCTGTTTTTT; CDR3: CASRRSGRANTGELFF
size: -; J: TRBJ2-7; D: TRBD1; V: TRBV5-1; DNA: TGCGCCAGCAGCCCGGACAGGGAGGTTGACGAGCAGTACTTC; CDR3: CASSPDREVDEQYF
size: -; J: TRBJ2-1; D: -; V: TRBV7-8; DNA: TGTGCCAGCAGCCTGGGACACAGCGGGAACAATGAGCAGTTCTTC; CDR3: CASSLGHSGNNEQFF
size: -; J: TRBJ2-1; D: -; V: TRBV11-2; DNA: TGTGCCAGCAGTCGGGGACGGGTCGAGGGGACCCAGTTCTTC; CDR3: CASSRGRVEGTQFF
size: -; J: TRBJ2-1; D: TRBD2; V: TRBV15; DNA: TGTGCCACCAGTCCCGGGGGGATCCAGTTCTTC; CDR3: CATSPGGIQFF
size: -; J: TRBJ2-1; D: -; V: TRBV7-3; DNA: TGTGCCAGCAGCTTAAGAGGTTTTGCAGGCAATGAGCAGTTCTTC; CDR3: CASSLRGFAGNEQFF
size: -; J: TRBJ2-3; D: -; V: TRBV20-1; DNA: TGCAGTGCTAGAGCGGCAGAAAATACGCAGTATTTT; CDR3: CSARAAENTQYF
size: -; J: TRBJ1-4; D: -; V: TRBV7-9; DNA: TGTGCCAGCAGCGAACGGGCTAATGAAAAACTGTTTTTT; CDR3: CASSERANEKLFF
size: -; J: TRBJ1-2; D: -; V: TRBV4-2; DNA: TGTGCCAGCAGCCAAGCGGTGCGTGGCTACACCTTC; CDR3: CASSQAVRGYTF
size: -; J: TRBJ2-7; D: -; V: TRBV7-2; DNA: TGTGCCGGCAGCTTAATAGGTTGGTACGAGCAGTACTTC; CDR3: CAGSLIGWYEQYF
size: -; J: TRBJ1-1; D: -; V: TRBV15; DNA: TGTGCCACCAGCAGAGATCCGGCAGGGTGGGGTGAAGCTTTCTTT; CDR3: CATSRDPAGWGEAFF
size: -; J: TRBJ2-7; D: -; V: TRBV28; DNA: TGTGCCAGCAGTCCCTGGGGGACGGTGGGCTCCTACGAGCAGTACTTC; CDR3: CASSPWGTVGSYEQYF
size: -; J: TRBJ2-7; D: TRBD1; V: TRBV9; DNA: TGTGCCAGCAGCGCCAGGGACAGCCCTTCCTACGAGCAGTACTTC; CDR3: CASSARDSPSYEQYF
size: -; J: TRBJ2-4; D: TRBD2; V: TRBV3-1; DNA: TGTGCCAGCAGCCAGATGCAGACTAGCCCAGCGGTCATTCAGTACTTC; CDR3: CASSQMQTSPAVIQYF
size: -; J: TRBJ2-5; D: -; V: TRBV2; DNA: TGTGCCACCCAGAGAGTACAGGGAGAGTACTTC; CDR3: CATQRVQGEYF
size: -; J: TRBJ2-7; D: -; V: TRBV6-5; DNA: TGTGCCAGCAGTTCCCCCGGGGGCGGGGGAACCTACGAGCAGTACTTC; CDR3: CASSSPGGGGTYEQYF
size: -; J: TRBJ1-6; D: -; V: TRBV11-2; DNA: TGTGCCAGCAGCTTAGTGAGGGTGAGGAATTCACCCCTCCACTTT; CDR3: CASSLVRVRNSPLHF
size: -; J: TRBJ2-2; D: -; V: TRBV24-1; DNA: TGTGCCGCAAGACAAGCAAACACCGGGGAGCTGTTTTTT; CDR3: CAARQANTGELFF
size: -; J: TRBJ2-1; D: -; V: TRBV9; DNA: TGTGCCAGCAGCTCCCCAGGGGAGCAGTTCTTC; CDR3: CASSSPGEQFF
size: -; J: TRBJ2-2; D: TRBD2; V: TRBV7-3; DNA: TGTGCCAGCAGCTCGGGACTAGCGGGGGGCACCGGGGAGCTGTTTTTT; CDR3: CASSSGLAGGTGELFF
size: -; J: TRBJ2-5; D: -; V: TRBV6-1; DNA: TGTGCCAGCAGTGAACAGGGCCAAGAGACCCAGTACTTC; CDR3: CASSEQGQETQYF
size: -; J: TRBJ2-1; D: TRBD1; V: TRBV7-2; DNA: TGTGCCAGCAGCCAAGCGGGGGACAGGGGAGGTGAGCAGTTCTTC; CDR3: CASSQAGDRGGEQFF
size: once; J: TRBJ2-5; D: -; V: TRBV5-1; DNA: TGCGCCAGCGGGGGAGCGGAGGCACAAGAGACCCAGTACTTC; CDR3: CASGGAEAQETQYF
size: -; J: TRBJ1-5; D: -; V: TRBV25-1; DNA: TGTGCCAGCCAAAGGGGTAGCAATCAGCCCCAGCATTTT; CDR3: CASQRGSNQPQHF
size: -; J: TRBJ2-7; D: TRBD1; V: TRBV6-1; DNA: TGTGCCAGCAGTGAATCAACCCCGGGACAGAGCGGCGAGCAGTACTTC; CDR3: CASSESTPGQSGEQYF
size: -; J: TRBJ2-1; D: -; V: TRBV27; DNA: TGTGCCAGCAGTATCGGGGGACTCTTAGGTTACAATGAGCAGTTCTTC; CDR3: CASSIGGLLGYNEQFF
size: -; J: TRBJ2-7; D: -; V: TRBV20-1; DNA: TGCAGTGCTAGAGGGGGCTATACCTACGAGCAGTACTTC; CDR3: CSARGGYTYEQYF
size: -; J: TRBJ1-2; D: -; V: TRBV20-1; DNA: TGCAGTGCTCCGACGGCCAACTATGGCTACACCTTC; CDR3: CSAPTANYGYTF
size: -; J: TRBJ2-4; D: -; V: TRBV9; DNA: TGTGCCAGCAGCGTAGTTGGGGATTCCAAAAACATTCAGTACTTC; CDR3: CASSVVGDSKNIQYF
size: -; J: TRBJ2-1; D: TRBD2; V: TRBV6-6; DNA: TGTGCCAGCAGTCGATGGACTAGCGGGGGTTACAATGAGCAGTTCTTC; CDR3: CASSRWTSGGYNEQFF
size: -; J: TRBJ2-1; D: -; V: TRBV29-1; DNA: TGCAGCGTTCCAACTCTCTACAATGAGCAGTTCTTC; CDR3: CSVPTLYNEQFF
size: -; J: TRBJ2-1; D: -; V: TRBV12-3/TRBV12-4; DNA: TGTACCAGCAGTTTAACCGTCGGGCTAGCATATGAGCAGTTCTTC; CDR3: CTSSLTVGLAYEQFF
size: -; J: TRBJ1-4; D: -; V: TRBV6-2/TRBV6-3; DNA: TGTGCCAGTAGTTCCGCGGGGCCCCCCGAAGAAAAACTGTTTTTT; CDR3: CASSSAGPPEEKLFF
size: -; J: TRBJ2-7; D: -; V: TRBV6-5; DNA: TGTGCCAGCAGTTACTCCGACAGGGGAGGGTCCTGCGAGCAGTACTTC; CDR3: CASSYSDRGGSCEQYF
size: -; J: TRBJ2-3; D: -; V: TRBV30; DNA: TGTGCCTGGAGTCCAGGAGAGGGGATAGATACGCAGTATTTT; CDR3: CAWSPGEGIDTQYF